The 13 T cell receptor beta chains listed next were all sequenced from one sample in a study of OX40 agonist ivuxolimab in advanced cancers. Sequencing used immunoSEQ multiplex PCR; TCRdb keeps in-frame clones, though not all of them. The sample contains roughly 82,000 clones, approximately 87% of which appear only once. The sample consisted of CD4+ or CD8+ T cells sorted from blood, taken in a trial of the OX40 agonist ivuxolimab. The receptors shown here come from an adult with an advanced solid tumor such as melanoma, head and neck, liver or kidney cancer.

The CDR3 spells CASTPPGGQYEQYF. The CDR3 nucleotides read TGTGCCAGCACCCCCCCCGGAGGGCAATACGAGCAGTACTTC. The chain carries TRBV11-2 and TRBJ2-7; tentative D call: TRBD2 (6 bases). Germline V CDR1 and CDR2: SGHAT, FQNNGV. This CDR3 comprises 14 residues. Trimming removed 7 bases from V and 4 bases from J, with 17 bases in between.

J is TRBJ1-2 and V is TRBV5-8; 7 positions match TRBD1. Germline V lookup: CDR1 SGHTS, CDR2 YDEGEE. The CDR3 consists of 14 residues. The J segment lost 7 bases and the V segment lost 4 bases, leaving 10 bases of the junction unmatched. The chain's CDR3 is CASSLDRVRRGYTF. CDR3 nucleotide sequence: TGTGCCAGCAGCCTTGACAGGGTTCGACGTGGCTACACCTTC.

The chain combines TRBV30 with TRBJ2-5, with 8 bases identical to TRBD1. Germline trimming cut 5 bases from V and 5 bases from J; bases unmatched to any gene: 7. The CDR3 contains 13 residues. Germline V CDR1 and CDR2: GTSNPN, SVGIG (reference sequence). CDR3 sequence (DNA): TGTGCCTGGGGACAGGGTTTAGGGGAGACCCAGTACTTC. This encodes CAWGQGLGETQYF. Drawing the rest from reference TRBV30 and TRBJ2-5, the complete variable domain is SQTIHQWPATLVQPVGSPLSLECTVEGTSNPNLYWYRQAAGRGLQLLFYSVGIGQISSEVPQNLSASRPQDRQFILSSKKLLLSDSGFYLCAWGQGLGETQYFGPGTRLLVL.

The V call is TRBV6-5, the J call TRBJ2-5; D assignment may be TRBD1 or TRBD2 (5 bases each). Trimming cost V 3 bases and J 3 bases, with 8 bases left between them. The length of the CDR3 is 13 residues. CDR1 is MNHEY and CDR2 is SVGAGI in the germline V gene. Here the CDR3 reads CASSYVGEETQYF. In DNA, the CDR3 is TGTGCCAGCAGTTATGTGGGGGAAGAGACCCAGTACTTC.

The J gene is TRBJ1-2, the V gene TRBV7-2; D remains ambiguous. The germline V and J ends were trimmed by 1 base and 6 bases, with 6 bases remaining between them. From germline, CDR1 is SGHTA and CDR2 FQGNSA. This CDR3 is 12 amino acids long. The CDR3 sequence is CASSLDQNGYTF. CDR3 DNA sequence: TGTGCCAGCAGCTTAGACCAGAATGGCTACACCTTC.

The V gene is TRBV7-9, the J gene TRBJ2-7, with TRBD1 matching 10 bases. CDR3 length equals 17 residues. Germline CDR1 and CDR2: SEHNR and FQNEAQ (reference sequence). J gave up 3 bases and V 5 bases, and 13 bases lay outside the gene matches. The CDR3 spells CASSQPGTGDTGYEQYF. CDR3 DNA: TGTGCCAGCAGCCAGCCCGGGACAGGGGATACTGGCTACGAGCAGTACTTC.

V is TRBV5-8 and J is TRBJ1-4; no reliable D call. Germline assignment: CDR1 SGHTS and CDR2 YDEGEE. The CDR3 is 16 amino acids. Trimming took 0 bases from V and 3 from J, leaving 12 bases between them. In nucleotides, the CDR3 is TGTGCCAGCAGCTTGGGGGTAGATGTTCCTAATGAAAAACTGTTTTTT. Protein: CASSLGVDVPNEKLFF. The variable domain in full, with the rest retrieved from reference TRBV5-8 and TRBJ1-4, is EAGVTQSPTHLIKTRGQQATLRCSPISGHTSVYWYQQALGLGLQFLLWYDEGEERNRGNFPPRFSGRQFPNYSSELNVNALELEDSALYLCASSLGVDVPNEKLFFGSGTQLSVL.

The chain employs TRBV6-1 and TRBJ1-4; 7 nucleotides agree with TRBD1. The length of the CDR3 is 15 residues. J gave up 4 bases and V 3 bases, and 5 bases lay outside the gene matches. In germline, CDR1 is MNHNS, CDR2 SASEGT. CDR3 nucleotide sequence: TGTGCCAGCAGTGACAGGGGACAGATTAATGAAAAACTGTTTTTT. It codes for CASSDRGQINEKLFF.

The chain uses TRBV7-2 and TRBJ1-3, with 10 bases identical to TRBD1. Germline V lookup: CDR1 SGHTA, CDR2 FQGNSA. This CDR3 spans 15 amino acids. The ends lost 4 bases at V and 4 bases at J; junction bases unmatched: 4. The CDR3 region is CASSSDRGRGNTIYF. For the CDR3, the DNA is TGTGCCAGCAGCTCAGACAGGGGGCGAGGAAACACCATATATTTT.

The CDR3 bases are TGTGCCAGCAGTGACCAGATGTACCAAGAGACCCAGTACTTC. This sequence encodes CASSDQMYQETQYF. The rearrangement links TRBV6-1 to TRBJ2-5; D ambiguous. This CDR3 spans 14 amino acids. Deletions cut 3 bases from V and 0 bases from J, with 8 bases between. Germline CDR1 MNHNS, CDR2 SASEGT.

The sample holds a few counts of this clone. The J gene is TRBJ1-1, the V gene TRBV5-6, with D tentatively TRBD1 (5 bases). Germline-derived CDR1 and CDR2 are SGHDT and YYEEEE. The ends were cut back, 5 bases at V and 3 bases at J, with 14 bases in the middle. There are 14 residues in the CDR3. CDR3 sequence (DNA): TGTGCCAGCAGACGGGGGAGTGGGGACACTGAAGCTTTCTTT. It encodes CASRRGSGDTEAFF.

This clone was observed a handful of times. The genes are TRBV25-1 and TRBJ1-2; D is ambiguous. CDR1 is MGHDK, CDR2 SYGVNS, per germline. The CDR3 has 13 residues. V was pared by 3 bases and J by 8 bases, with 13 bases between. The CDR3 DNA follows: TGTGCCAGCAGTGAGCGTGTCGATGGGGGCTACACCTTC. Protein product: CASSERVDGGYTF.

V usage is TRBV6-1 and J usage is TRBJ2-2; D perhaps matches TRBD1 (6 bases). Germline V gives CDR1 MNHNS, CDR2 SASEGT. The CDR3 is made up of 14 amino acids. Trimming shortened V by 8 bases and J by 4 bases, and 14 bases separated the two germline ends. CDR3 in DNA: TGTGCCAGCGCCCAGGGGCAGGGCACCGGGGAGCTGTTTTTT. Protein sequence: CASAQGQGTGELFF.